These T cell receptor beta chains were read from a single sample in a study of T cell repertoires in cytomegalovirus infection. TCRdb redid the calling of the reads with MiXCR, one entry per CDR3 protein. The data show fewer than 300,000 distinct CDR3 sequences, with 25% seen just once and approximately 15% held by the top ten. Sequencing was performed on PBMCs. The source of these receptors is a human donor in good health (CMV status not recorded). Some clones in this sample may be carry-over from other donors' samples. The CDR3 runs from the conserved cysteine through the conserved F or W. The D gene is left open where the match is weak. Size values are once, few and many counts, or a class for expanded clones, and some rows have none.

D gene,V gene,clone size,J gene,CDR3 protein,CDR3 DNA
TRBD2,TRBV7-2,many,TRBJ2-7,CASSLAGAGGRYEQYF,TGTGCCAGCAGCTTAGCAGGGGCGGGAGGGCGATACGAGCAGTACTTC
NA,TRBV7-9,many,TRBJ1-2,CASSLGSVEGGYGYTF,TGTGCCAGCAGCTTAGGCTCGGTCGAGGGCGGCTATGGCTACACCTTC
NA,TRBV7-2,many,TRBJ2-1,CASSFDRGSYNEQFF,TGTGCCAGCAGCTTCGATCGAGGGTCCTACAATGAGCAGTTCTTC
NA,TRBV19,few,TRBJ1-1,CASNSQVNTEAFF,TGTGCCAGTAATAGTCAAGTGAACACTGAAGCTTTCTTT
NA,TRBV12-3/TRBV12-4,NA,TRBJ1-5,CASSSHGGNQPQHF,TGTGCCAGCAGTTCGCACGGGGGCAATCAGCCCCAGCATTTT
NA,TRBV7-2,many,TRBJ2-1,CASSTPRNNEQFF,TGTGCCAGCAGCACCCCCAGAAACAATGAGCAGTTCTTC
TRBD1,TRBV4-3,NA,TRBJ1-5,CASSQETGDNQPQHF,TGCGCCAGCAGCCAAGAGACAGGGGATAATCAGCCCCAGCATTTT
NA,TRBV6-6,few,TRBJ1-5,CASRPGGQPQHF,TGTGCCAGCAGACCCGGTGGTCAGCCCCAGCATTTT
TRBD1,TRBV19,NA,TRBJ1-5,CASLNSGTGRYSNQPQHF,TGTGCCAGTTTAAACTCCGGGACAGGGAGATATAGCAATCAGCCCCAGCATTTT
NA,TRBV29-1,NA,TRBJ2-3,CSSGSNPFYTQYF,TGCAGCTCGGGTAGCAACCCGTTCTATACGCAGTATTTT
NA,TRBV5-4,NA,TRBJ1-1,CASSPLVGQDTEAFF,TGTGCCAGCAGCCCTCTTGTGGGGCAGGACACTGAAGCTTTCTTT
TRBD2,TRBV12-3/TRBV12-4,many,TRBJ2-2,CASSPRTSGSLSTGELFF,TGTGCCAGCAGCCCAAGGACTAGCGGGAGCCTTAGTACCGGGGAGCTGTTTTTT
NA,TRBV6-6,few,TRBJ1-1,CASTHRADEAFF,TGTGCCAGCACCCACAGGGCGGACGAAGCTTTCTTT
NA,TRBV7-2,many,TRBJ1-6,CASSLDGRPNSPLHF,TGTGCCAGCAGCTTAGATGGGAGGCCCAATTCACCCCTCCACTTT
NA,TRBV4-3,NA,TRBJ2-1,CASSQEGGRASSYNEQFF,TGCGCCAGCAGCCAAGAAGGAGGGCGGGCAAGCTCCTACAATGAGCAGTTCTTC
TRBD1,TRBV28,NA,TRBJ1-2,CASRSADRAYGYTF,TGTGCCAGCAGATCGGCCGACAGGGCCTATGGCTACACCTTC
TRBD1,TRBV6-2/TRBV6-3,NA,TRBJ2-6,CASSYLPGQGGGANVLTF,TGTGCCAGCAGTTACCTACCGGGACAGGGCGGAGGGGCCAACGTCCTGACTTTC
NA,TRBV7-2,many,TRBJ2-1,CASSLWPPRGNEQFF,TGTGCCAGCAGCTTGTGGCCGCCGAGGGGCAATGAGCAGTTCTTC
TRBD1,TRBV19,few,TRBJ1-6,CARETGWKPLHF,TGTGCCAGAGAGACAGGGTGGAAACCCCTCCACTTT
NA,TRBV28,NA,TRBJ2-1,CASQGGAYNEQFF,TGTGCCAGCCAGGGGGGGGCCTACAATGAGCAGTTCTTC
NA,TRBV7-9,many,TRBJ2-3,CASSQGGIFTDTQYF,TGTGCCAGCAGCCAAGGGGGGATTTTCACAGATACGCAGTATTTT
NA,TRBV4-1,NA,TRBJ1-1,CASSKEASNTEAFF,TGCGCCAGCAGCAAAGAGGCTTCGAACACTGAAGCTTTCTTT
NA,TRBV19,NA,TRBJ2-3,CASSRRTGATDTQYF,TGTGCCAGTAGTAGAAGAACAGGAGCCACAGATACGCAGTATTTT
NA,TRBV7-2,many,TRBJ2-2,CASSLARAGELFF,TGTGCCAGCAGCTTAGCCAGAGCCGGGGAGCTGTTTTTT
TRBD2,TRBV3-1,NA,TRBJ2-1,CASSHRRGGNNEQFF,TGTGCCAGCAGCCATAGGCGCGGGGGAAACAATGAGCAGTTCTTC
TRBD2,TRBV7-2,many,TRBJ2-1,CASSPWGGTVNEQFF,TGTGCCAGCAGCCCTTGGGGGGGGACGGTCAATGAGCAGTTCTTC